Sequencing of this TCR beta chain was carried out in a study of vaccination and CD4 T cells after COVID-19. The wider study: Convalescent cases consisted of six males and four females, of whom two were Hispanic. Typically, post-vaccine samples were obtained a median around 72 days after dose two, within a range of 14 to 241. Broader study findings: The median SARS-CoV-2-reactive clonotype number increased from about 20 to 38, without statistical significance.

This CDR3 spans 13 amino acids. V lost 8 bases to trimming and J lost 0 bases, with 7 bases between them. Germline CDR1 and CDR2: KGHDR and SFDVKD. Treatment noted: approximately nine-day PBMC culture with coronavirus spike peptide pools or control peptides (ViraFEST assay). The unexposed donor provided CD4+ T cells, which were taken before the COVID-19 pandemic (2011-2018). Once obtained from cultured CD4+ T cells, the DNA was sequenced using the Oncomine TCR Beta short-read assay. TCRdb used MiXCR to reprocess the PCR reads, holding one entry per CDR3 protein. The data hold about 6,600 distinct CDR3 sequences, with 45% to 65% observed a single time. Comment on this clonotype: Its target is unknown.

The rearrangement links TRBV24-1 to TRBJ1-5, with D unclear. The receptor was derived from a human donor in good health. Sequencing was performed on CD4+ T cells from blood, cultured in vitro. CDR3 loop: CATNTYSNQPQHF. The CDR3 DNA reads TGTGCCACCAACACATATAGCAATCAGCCCCAGCATTTT.